These T cell receptor beta chains were read from a single sample in a study of metastatic and nonmetastatic thyroid tumors. TCRdb reanalyzed the PCR reads with MiXCR. There are 50,000 to 70,000 clones in the sample; under 5% occur only once, and under 25% lies in the top ten. Sample: blood. The receptors were sampled from a female donor with papillary thyroid cancer or a benign thyroid nodule (not recorded which). Some clones in this sample may be carry-over from other donors' samples. Both conserved end residues are part of each CDR3. The D gene is left open where the match is weak. Part of the rows lack a size; the others show once, few, many or a class for expanded clones.

size	V	D	J	CDR3	DNA
many	TRBV15	.	TRBJ1-5	CATSRVAGSYSNQPQHF	TGTGCCACCAGCAGAGTTGCAGGATCATATAGCAATCAGCCCCAGCATTTT
many	TRBV30	.	TRBJ1-3	CAWAPPGNVGNTIYF	TGTGCCTGGGCTCCCCCCGGGAACGTTGGAAACACCATATATTTT
many	TRBV24-1	.	TRBJ2-1	CATSGGTASSYNEQFF	TGTGCCACCAGTGGAGGGACCGCGAGCTCCTACAATGAGCAGTTCTTC
few	TRBV5-1	.	TRBJ2-7	CASIFGTSNEQYF	TGCGCCAGCATCTTTGGGACGTCGAACGAGCAGTACTTC
many	TRBV6-1	.	TRBJ2-2	CASRLGVAGELFF	TGTGCCAGCAGACTAGGGGTCGCCGGGGAGCTGTTTTTT
few	TRBV24-1	TRBD1	TRBJ2-3	CANSGDSPTDTQYF	TGTGCCAATAGTGGGGACAGCCCCACAGATACGCAGTATTTT
few	TRBV5-6	TRBD1	TRBJ1-4	CASSLLTGSNEKLFF	TGTGCCAGCAGCCTCCTGACAGGGAGTAATGAAAAACTGTTTTTT
.	TRBV7-2	TRBD2	TRBJ2-7	CASRHRTSWVAYEQYF	TGTGCCAGCAGACACCGGACTAGCTGGGTTGCCTACGAGCAGTACTTC
few	TRBV13	.	TRBJ1-3	CASSLGAYSGNTIYF	TGTGCCAGCAGCTTAGGGGCCTACTCTGGAAACACCATATATTTT
.	TRBV11-2	TRBD2	TRBJ2-7	CASSSQTSASEQYF	TGTGCCAGCAGCTCTCAGACTAGCGCGAGCGAGCAGTACTTC
many	TRBV20-1	.	TRBJ2-3	CSTFRRGGRTDTQYF	TGTAGTACCTTCCGAAGAGGGGGACGCACAGATACGCAGTATTTT
.	TRBV6-2/TRBV6-3	.	TRBJ1-1	CATSRQLWDTEAFF	TGTGCCACCTCAAGACAGCTTTGGGACACTGAAGCTTTCTTT
many	TRBV5-1	.	TRBJ1-4	CASSLSPGAATNEKLFF	TGCGCCAGCAGTCTTTCACCGGGGGCTGCAACTAATGAAAAACTGTTTTTT
many	TRBV20-1	TRBD2	TRBJ2-2	CSARRIEGAGGGRGELFF	TGCAGTGCTAGGAGGATAGAGGGAGCGGGAGGCGGTCGGGGGGAGCTGTTTTTT
many	TRBV9	TRBD1	TRBJ1-6	CASSEGRQGNSPLHF	TGTGCCAGCAGCGAAGGGAGACAGGGAAATTCACCCCTCCACTTT
few	TRBV6-1	.	TRBJ2-7	CASSEDRTSYEQYF	TGTGCCAGCAGTGAGGACCGGACGTCTTACGAGCAGTACTTC
few	TRBV28	.	TRBJ2-3	CASSSPPGTDTQYF	TGTGCCAGCAGTTCACCCCCGGGCACAGATACGCAGTATTTT
many	TRBV9	TRBD2	TRBJ2-5	CASMPGTSGAFSRGTPYF	TGTGCCAGCATGCCTGGGACTAGCGGGGCATTCTCTCGGGGGACCCCGTACTTC
many	TRBV3-1	.	TRBJ2-2	CASSPRQSPNTGELFF	TGTGCCAGCAGCCCCCGGCAGTCCCCGAACACCGGGGAGCTGTTTTTT
many	TRBV3-1	TRBD1	TRBJ1-1	CASSRLTGVSNTEAFF	TGTGCCAGCAGCCGTCTAACAGGGGTCTCGAACACTGAAGCTTTCTTT
many	TRBV5-1	.	TRBJ2-4	CASSLGVQGEVGAKNIQYF	TGCGCCAGCAGCTTGGGGGTCCAGGGGGAGGTAGGGGCCAAAAACATTCAGTACTTC
.	TRBV28	TRBD2	TRBJ2-7	CASIVLGTSERSYEQYF	TGTGCCAGCATAGTTCTAGGGACTAGCGAGAGAAGCTACGAGCAGTACTTC
few	TRBV5-4	TRBD1	TRBJ2-1	CASNHDRGQGTNEQFF	TGTGCCAGCAACCATGATAGAGGACAGGGGACCAATGAGCAGTTCTTC